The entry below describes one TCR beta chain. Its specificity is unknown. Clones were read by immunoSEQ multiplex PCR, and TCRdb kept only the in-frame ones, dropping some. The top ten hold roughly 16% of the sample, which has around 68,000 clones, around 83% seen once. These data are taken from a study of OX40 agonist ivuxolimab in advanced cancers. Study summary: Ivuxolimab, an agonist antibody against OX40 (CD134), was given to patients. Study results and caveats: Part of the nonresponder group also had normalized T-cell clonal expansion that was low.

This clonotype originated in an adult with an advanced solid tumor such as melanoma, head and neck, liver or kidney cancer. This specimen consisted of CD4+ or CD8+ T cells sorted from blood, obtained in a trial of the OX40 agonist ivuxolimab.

This CDR3 reads CASSLEGLRANEQFF. Written as DNA, the CDR3 is TGTGCCAGCAGCTTAGAAGGACTAAGGGCCAATGAGCAGTTCTTC. V usage is TRBV7-9 and J usage is TRBJ2-1; a weak D match, TRBD2 (6 bases). The CDR3 contains 15 residues. Per germline, CDR1 SEHNR and CDR2 FQNEAQ (reference sequence). V was pared by 1 base and J by 6 bases, with 13 bases between.